This is a list of T cell receptor beta chains from one sample in a study of blood T cell repertoires in COVID-19. Measured with immunoSEQ multiplex PCR; TCRdb has only the in-frame clones, and not every one. Of under 300,000 clones in the sample, less than 85% were seen once. The sample was peripheral blood. The receptors were gathered from a human donor with COVID-19, enrolled during active disease. The donor label of this sample is uncertain. Each CDR3 is given with its conserved first and last residue. D genes are given only for firm matches. Clone sizes are given selectively: once, few, many, or a class where the clone is expanded.

D gene | clone size | J gene | V gene | CDR3 protein | CDR3 DNA
- | few | TRBJ1-5 | TRBV18 | CASSPRFAGVSQPQHF | TGTGCCAGCTCACCACGCTTTGCAGGGGTTAGCCAGCCCCAGCATTTT
- | - | TRBJ2-7 | TRBV5-5 | CASSPPPGISSYEQYF | TGTGCCAGCAGCCCCCCACCAGGGATTAGTTCCTACGAGCAGTACTTC
- | - | TRBJ2-1 | TRBV4-3 | CASSQDPSSNEQFF | TGCGCCAGCAGCCAAGATCCGTCGAGCAATGAGCAGTTCTTC
- | - | TRBJ2-1 | TRBV30 | CAWMRDSNEQFF | TGTGCCTGGATGCGGGACAGCAATGAGCAGTTCTTC
TRBD2 | - | TRBJ2-7 | TRBV28 | CASSSAREYGYEQYF | TGTGCCAGCAGTTCCGCGCGGGAGTACGGCTACGAGCAGTACTTC
- | - | TRBJ1-5 | TRBV5-1 | CASSLDGRPGGNQPQHF | TGCGCCAGCAGCTTGGATGGCAGGCCGGGGGGCAATCAGCCCCAGCATTTT
TRBD1 | - | TRBJ1-3 | TRBV7-3 | CASSAGTGAGNTIYF | TGTGCCAGCAGTGCCGGGACAGGGGCTGGAAACACCATATATTTT
- | - | TRBJ2-6 | TRBV2 | CASMAGTGANVLTF | TGTGCCAGCATGGCGGGGACTGGGGCCAACGTCCTGACTTTC
- | - | TRBJ2-1 | TRBV28 | CASRTLRGWNEQFF | TGTGCCAGCCGAACCTTACGGGGTTGGAATGAGCAGTTCTTC
TRBD1 | - | TRBJ1-2 | TRBV28 | CASSQTGGLNYGYTF | TGTGCCAGCAGTCAGACAGGGGGCTTAAACTATGGCTACACCTTC
- | few | TRBJ1-2 | TRBV3-1/TRBV3-2 | CASSQDPANYGYTF | TGTGCCAGCAGCCAAGATCCAGCTAACTATGGCTACACCTTC
- | few | TRBJ2-7 | TRBV5-1 | CASSTYRENPYEQYF | TGCGCCAGCAGCACTTACAGGGAGAATCCCTACGAGCAGTACTTC
- | - | TRBJ1-4 | TRBV6-1 | CASSEGRGEKLFF | TGTGCCAGCAGTGAGGGGAGGGGTGAAAAACTGTTTTTT
TRBD1 | once | TRBJ1-5 | TRBV7-8 | CASSLMGQGVQPQHF | TGTGCCAGCAGCTTGATGGGACAGGGGGTTCAGCCCCAGCATTTT
- | - | TRBJ2-6 | TRBV28 | CASSLQQALSGANVLTF | TGTGCCAGCAGTTTACAACAGGCTCTCTCTGGGGCCAACGTCCTGACTTTC
TRBD1 | - | TRBJ1-6 | TRBV19 | CATGTGSVSYNSPLHF | TGTGCCACAGGGACAGGCTCTGTCTCCTATAATTCACCCCTCCACTTT
TRBD2 | - | TRBJ2-7 | TRBV28 | CASSRLARYEQYF | TGTGCCAGCAGCCGACTAGCGCGCTACGAGCAGTACTTC
- | - | TRBJ1-4 | TRBV6-5 | CASEVTKLFF | TGTGCCAGCGAGGTGACTAAACTGTTTTTT
- | - | TRBJ1-3 | TRBV28 | CASSLLGGSSGNTIYF | TGTGCCAGCAGTTTATTAGGAGGGAGCTCTGGAAACACCATATATTTT